These T cell receptor beta chains were read from a single sample in a study of vaccination and CD4 T cells after COVID-19. TCRdb itself ran the PCR reads through MiXCR, one entry per CDR3 protein. The sample consists of about 20,000 distinct CDR3 sequences, around 53% of them appearing once. Antigens of these TCRs are unknown. The sample consisted of CD4+ T cells from blood, cultured in vitro. The receptor set was obtained from a human donor who had recovered from COVID-19. CDR3s include the opening cysteine and the closing phenylalanine or tryptophan. A D gene is named only where the DNA matches it firmly. Size values are once, few and many counts, or a class for expanded clones, and some rows have none.

CDR3 DNA	CDR3 protein	clone size	V gene	J gene	D gene
TGTGCCAGCAGCCCTTGGAGCGGAGTGGAAGAGACCCAGTACTTC	CASSPWSGVEETQYF	NA	TRBV28	TRBJ2-5	NA
TGCGCCAGCAGCCAGGTCTCCTCACCCCTCCACTTT	CASSQVSSPLHF	few	TRBV4-1	TRBJ1-6	NA
TGTGCCAGCAGCTACCGGGACACCGCCTACGAGCAGTACTTC	CASSYRDTAYEQYF	NA	TRBV5-4	TRBJ2-7	NA
TGTGCCAGCGACAGGGGGAATAATCAGCCCCAGCATTTT	CASDRGNNQPQHF	NA	TRBV28	TRBJ1-5	TRBD1
TGTGCCAGTAGTAAAAGCGGGACAGGGGATGGCTACACCTTC	CASSKSGTGDGYTF	NA	TRBV19	TRBJ1-2	TRBD1
TGTGCCAGCAGCTTAGACCCGGGACAAACATACGAGCAGTACTTC	CASSLDPGQTYEQYF	once	TRBV7-2	TRBJ2-7	NA
TGTGCCAGCAGCTTAGCCACAGATACGCAGTATTTT	CASSLATDTQYF	few	TRBV7-6	TRBJ2-3	NA
TGCGCCAGCAGCTTGGGGGACAGGGCTAGGGGTGAAGCTTTCTTT	CASSLGDRARGEAFF	NA	TRBV5-1	TRBJ1-1	TRBD1
TGTGCCAGCAGCTTCTCAGGGTTCACAGATACGCAGTATTTT	CASSFSGFTDTQYF	NA	TRBV7-3	TRBJ2-3	NA
TGTGCCAGCAGTGGGACAGCAAACTATGGCTACACCTTC	CASSGTANYGYTF	few	TRBV2	TRBJ1-2	NA
TGCGCCAGCAGCTTAGGGACTAGCGGATCCTACGAGCAGTACTTC	CASSLGTSGSYEQYF	once	TRBV5-1	TRBJ2-7	TRBD2
TGTGCCAGCAGTTCTACAGGGGAAGTAGCCAAAAACATTCAGTACTTC	CASSSTGEVAKNIQYF	NA	TRBV27	TRBJ2-4	TRBD1
TGTGCCAGCAGCTTTAAAGTATCCACCGGGGAGCTGTTTTTT	CASSFKVSTGELFF	few	TRBV7-8	TRBJ2-2	NA
TGTGCCAGCAGGCCGGGGGGCTATGGCTACACCTTC	CASRPGGYGYTF	NA	TRBV28	TRBJ1-2	NA
TGCGCCAGCAGCCAGGCCGGACAGTTAGATCCGAGACGAAATGAAAAACTGTTTTTT	CASSQAGQLDPRRNEKLFF	NA	TRBV4-3	TRBJ1-4	NA
TGTGCCAGCAGCTTAACTAGCGGGGGGTCGGCGTCTCAGTACTTC	CASSLTSGGSASQYF	few	TRBV7-3	TRBJ2-5	TRBD2
TGCAGTGCTAGATTTAGGGAGTCAGATACGCAGTATTTT	CSARFRESDTQYF	NA	TRBV20-1	TRBJ2-3	NA
TGTGCCAGCAGCCAAGACCATAGCGGGGGGACCACAGATACGCAGTATTTT	CASSQDHSGGTTDTQYF	NA	TRBV4-2	TRBJ2-3	TRBD2
TGTGCCAGCAGTGAAGACCGGACTAGCAACGCAGATACGCAGTATTTT	CASSEDRTSNADTQYF	NA	TRBV6-1	TRBJ2-3	TRBD2
TGTGCCAGTAGTGAGGACAGCCGCGGGACTGAAGCTTTCTTT	CASSEDSRGTEAFF	NA	TRBV19	TRBJ1-1	NA
TGCAGTGCTCGACGGCCTAGCGGGAGGGCCCTCGACAATGAGCAGTTCTTC	CSARRPSGRALDNEQFF	NA	TRBV20-1	TRBJ2-1	TRBD2
TGTGCCAGCAGTTTCCAGCTTGTCGACGAGCAGTACTTC	CASSFQLVDEQYF	NA	TRBV28	TRBJ2-7	NA
TGTGCCAGCAGCCCGACAGGGGACGGCTCACCCCTCCACTTT	CASSPTGDGSPLHF	few	TRBV7-2	TRBJ1-6	TRBD1
TGTGCCAGCAGCCTGCGACAGGGGTTCGGGAAACTGTTTTTT	CASSLRQGFGKLFF	few	TRBV7-9	TRBJ1-4	TRBD1
TGTGCCAGCACTCTAACAGGCGCTTCGAACACTGAAGCTTTCTTT	CASTLTGASNTEAFF	NA	TRBV2	TRBJ1-1	NA
TGTGCCAGTAGTATAGATTACAACGGGGCTCGCACAGATACGCAGTATTTT	CASSIDYNGARTDTQYF	NA	TRBV19	TRBJ2-3	NA
TGTGCCACCAGCCCAAGAAGGGGGCCTGGGGACACTGAAGCTTTCTTT	CATSPRRGPGDTEAFF	few	TRBV15	TRBJ1-1	TRBD1
TGTGCCAGCAGCTTGGTGGCCGATAAAGGACCCCAGCATTTT	CASSLVADKGPQHF	NA	TRBV7-2	TRBJ1-5	NA
TGCAGTGCTCCAGGTGATGTGAGATATGGCTACACCTTC	CSAPGDVRYGYTF	NA	TRBV20-1	TRBJ1-2	NA
TGCGCCAGCAGCCAAGGGACTAGCGGGGGCCGGAGAGAGACCCAGTACTTC	CASSQGTSGGRRETQYF	NA	TRBV4-1	TRBJ2-5	TRBD2
TGTGCCAGCACCACGCCGGGTAAAAACATTCAGTACTTC	CASTTPGKNIQYF	NA	TRBV28	TRBJ2-4	NA
TGTGCCAGCAGTTTCGGCCTAGAAACCGGGGAGCTGTTTTTT	CASSFGLETGELFF	NA	TRBV7-8	TRBJ2-2	NA
TGTGCCAGCAGCCAAGAGGATAGCTCCTATAATTCACCCCTCCACTTT	CASSQEDSSYNSPLHF	NA	TRBV4-2	TRBJ1-6	NA
TGTGCCCTTCTGAGCTCTGGAAACACCATATATTTT	CALLSSGNTIYF	NA	TRBV7-9	TRBJ1-3	NA
TGTGCCAGCAGTGGGTCAGGGCTTCAGCCCCAGCATTTT	CASSGSGLQPQHF	NA	TRBV6-1	TRBJ1-5	NA
TGTGCCAGCAGTTACCCGACTAGCGGGAGGACTGGGAACCCCTACGAGCAGTACTTC	CASSYPTSGRTGNPYEQYF	NA	TRBV6-2/TRBV6-3	TRBJ2-7	TRBD2
TGTGCCAGCAGCTTAGACGATGTCGGTGGCTACACCTTC	CASSLDDVGGYTF	NA	TRBV7-9	TRBJ1-2	NA
TGTGCCAGCAGAGACATGGGCGGTCTTGCTTCACCCCTCCACTTT	CASRDMGGLASPLHF	NA	TRBV6-2/TRBV6-3	TRBJ1-6	NA
TGTGCCAGCAGTTCGACGGGGTGGGTAGATACGCAGTATTTT	CASSSTGWVDTQYF	NA	TRBV6-5	TRBJ2-3	NA
TGCGCCAGCAGCACTAGCGGGACGGGCACAGATACGCAGTATTTT	CASSTSGTGTDTQYF	NA	TRBV5-1	TRBJ2-3	TRBD2
TGTGCCAGCAGTCTGGGACAGGGGGCGGACACTGAAGCTTTCTTT	CASSLGQGADTEAFF	NA	TRBV12-3/TRBV12-4	TRBJ1-1	TRBD1
TGTGCCACCAGCAGAGATATGGACGGCTATGGCTACACCTTC	CATSRDMDGYGYTF	NA	TRBV15	TRBJ1-2	NA
TGTGCCAGCAGCCAAGGACACCCCAGCACAGATACGCAGTATTTT	CASSQGHPSTDTQYF	NA	TRBV7-2	TRBJ2-3	NA
TGTGCCAGCAGCCCGCAAGTAAACTATGGCTACACCTTC	CASSPQVNYGYTF	few	TRBV28	TRBJ1-2	NA
TGTGCCAGCAGTTTGCGGTCTGCAGGGAGCTACAATGAGCAGTTCTTC	CASSLRSAGSYNEQFF	NA	TRBV12-3/TRBV12-4	TRBJ2-1	NA
TGCGCCAGCAGCCAAGGGGCGGGGATTTATAATTCACCCCTCCACTTT	CASSQGAGIYNSPLHF	few	TRBV4-1	TRBJ1-6	NA
TGTGCCAGCAGCTTGGCCTCCGGGACAGGGGGTGAAAAACTGTTTTTT	CASSLASGTGGEKLFF	NA	TRBV5-4	TRBJ1-4	TRBD1
TGCGCCAGCAGTGACCGGTCCCGCGGGGGCTTCACCTACGAGCAGTACTTC	CASSDRSRGGFTYEQYF	few	TRBV10-1	TRBJ2-7	NA
TGCAGTGCCCCGACCTCCGCGGGTGGCTACACCTTC	CSAPTSAGGYTF	few	TRBV20-1	TRBJ1-2	NA
TGTGCCAGCAGCCCGACGGGCTATGAGCAGTTCTTC	CASSPTGYEQFF	NA	TRBV11-3	TRBJ2-1	NA
TGCAGTGCTAGTCCAACAGGGTACCAAGAGACCCAGTACTTC	CSASPTGYQETQYF	once	TRBV20-1	TRBJ2-5	NA
TGTGCCAGCAGCCGGGACAACTTCAACAATGAGCAGTTCTTC	CASSRDNFNNEQFF	NA	TRBV5-4	TRBJ2-1	NA
TGCAGTGCTAGAGATGGGACAGGGCCGAACACTGAAGCTTTCTTT	CSARDGTGPNTEAFF	NA	TRBV20-1	TRBJ1-1	TRBD1
TGTGCCTGGGACAGGGGGCTCGGCTACACCTTC	CAWDRGLGYTF	NA	TRBV30	TRBJ1-2	TRBD1